This paragraph reports one T cell receptor beta chain. Its specificity is not known. These data belong to a study of CD8 T cells in ankylosing spondylitis. Study-level findings and limits: Earlier studies detected some motif variants in reactive arthritis synovial fluid and blood. Among TCR beta sequences, a motif of about 8 highly homologous variants appeared characteristic of ankylosing spondylitis blood.

With molecular barcodes, quantitative 5'-RACE was used to make the TCR beta libraries. TCRdb re-called the 5' RACE reads through MiXCR, storing one row per CDR3 protein. The data show some 450,000 distinct CDR3 sequences, about a sixth seen once. The germline CDR1 and CDR2 sequences are SGHRS and YFSETQ. The CDR3 is 15 amino acids. V lost 3 bases to trimming and J lost 6 bases, with 15 bases between them. This clonotype was sampled from a male donor with ankylosing spondylitis. The sample taken for sequencing was blood, either unsorted or a sorted T cell fraction (not recorded which). The rearrangement links TRBV5-1 to TRBJ1-4; possibly TRBD1 for D (6 bases). CDR3 nucleotides: TGCGCCAGCAGCTCCACAGGGATCGGTGATGAAAAACTGTTTTTT. As protein: CASSSTGIGDEKLFF. The variable domain in full, completed from reference TRBV5-1 and TRBJ1-4, reads KAGVTQTPRYLIKTRGQQVTLSCSPISGHRSVSWYQQTPGQGLQFLFEYFSETQRNKGNFPGRFSGRQFSNSRSEMNVSTLELGDSALYLCASSSTGIGDEKLFFGSGTQLSVL.